Listed below are T cell receptor beta chains from one sample, sequenced in a study of beta chain features in type 1 diabetes. Sequencing used immunoSEQ multiplex PCR; TCRdb keeps in-frame clones, though not all of them. In the table there are about 45,000 clones, approximately 68% of which are singletons. The source material was Tregs from blood. The origin of the receptors is a young woman with type 1 diabetes. The CDR3 runs from the conserved cysteine through the conserved F or W. A D gene is named only where the DNA matches it firmly. Clone size is given for some rows only: seen once, a few or many times, or a class if the clone is expanded.

CDR3 protein: CASRRTGVGEQYF; CDR3 DNA: TGTGCCAGCAGGAGGACAGGGGTGGGGGAGCAGTACTTC; V gene: TRBV25-1; D gene: TRBD1; clone size: few; J gene: TRBJ2-7
CDR3 protein: CASSANRGIGRVTEAFF; CDR3 DNA: TGTGCCAGCAGTGCGAACAGGGGGATCGGTCGGGTCACTGAAGCTTTCTTT; V gene: TRBV6-1; D gene: TRBD1; clone size: few; J gene: TRBJ1-1
CDR3 protein: CASSFGPSAFF; CDR3 DNA: TGTGCCAGCAGCTTCGGTCCATCAGCTTTCTTT; V gene: TRBV11-2; D gene: -; clone size: -; J gene: TRBJ1-1
CDR3 protein: CASSFYVLGRPYYYEQYF; CDR3 DNA: TGTGCCAGCAGCTTCTATGTCCTTGGGAGACCATATTACTACGAGCAGTACTTC; V gene: TRBV7-2; D gene: -; clone size: -; J gene: TRBJ2-7
CDR3 protein: CASSTGTGANTGELFF; CDR3 DNA: TGCGCCAGCAGCACTGGGACAGGCGCGAACACCGGGGAGCTGTTTTTT; V gene: TRBV5-1; D gene: TRBD1; clone size: -; J gene: TRBJ2-2
CDR3 protein: CASSLLGLAGPGELFF; CDR3 DNA: TGTGCCAGCAGCTTACTGGGACTAGCGGGACCCGGGGAGCTGTTTTTT; V gene: TRBV7-2; D gene: TRBD2; clone size: -; J gene: TRBJ2-2
CDR3 protein: CSVEWQEELGEQFF; CDR3 DNA: TGCAGCGTTGAATGGCAGGAAGAGCTCGGTGAGCAGTTCTTC; V gene: TRBV29-1; D gene: -; clone size: -; J gene: TRBJ2-1
CDR3 protein: CSVDGSQGISQFF; CDR3 DNA: TGCAGCGTTGACGGGTCCCAGGGAATTTCACAGTTCTTC; V gene: TRBV29-1; D gene: -; clone size: few; J gene: TRBJ2-1
CDR3 protein: CASSIGLAWNGGTEAFF; CDR3 DNA: TGTGCCAGTAGTATTGGGCTTGCATGGAACGGAGGCACTGAAGCTTTCTTT; V gene: TRBV19; D gene: -; clone size: -; J gene: TRBJ1-1
CDR3 protein: CASSPQGADYGYTF; CDR3 DNA: TGTGCCAGCTCACCACAGGGGGCGGACTATGGCTACACCTTC; V gene: TRBV18; D gene: TRBD1; clone size: -; J gene: TRBJ1-2
CDR3 protein: CASSESASGAYEQYF; CDR3 DNA: TGCGCCAGCAGTGAGTCGGCTAGCGGAGCCTACGAGCAGTACTTC; V gene: TRBV10-1; D gene: TRBD2; clone size: -; J gene: TRBJ2-7
CDR3 protein: CASSLASVSVQYF; CDR3 DNA: TGTGCCAGCAGCTTAGCTAGCGTGTCGGTGCAGTACTTC; V gene: TRBV7-9; D gene: -; clone size: few; J gene: TRBJ2-5
CDR3 protein: CASRSSGRAIDEQYF; CDR3 DNA: TGTGCCAGCAGATCTAGCGGGAGGGCCATCGACGAGCAGTACTTC; V gene: TRBV7-8; D gene: TRBD2; clone size: -; J gene: TRBJ2-7
CDR3 protein: CASSQEVGSVKGHRNTIYF; CDR3 DNA: TGTGCCAGCAGCCAAGAAGTGGGCAGTGTAAAGGGACACAGAAACACCATATATTTT; V gene: TRBV14; D gene: -; clone size: -; J gene: TRBJ1-3
CDR3 protein: CASSQRSGTRGNTGELFF; CDR3 DNA: TGTGCCAGCAGCCAACGCTCCGGGACTAGGGGGAACACCGGGGAGCTGTTTTTT; V gene: TRBV7-8; D gene: TRBD2; clone size: -; J gene: TRBJ2-2
CDR3 protein: CSVVGTGGRNYGYTF; CDR3 DNA: TGCAGCGTAGTCGGGACAGGGGGGAGGAACTATGGCTACACCTTC; V gene: TRBV29-1; D gene: TRBD1; clone size: -; J gene: TRBJ1-2
CDR3 protein: CASSPTGTYLSYNEQFF; CDR3 DNA: TGTGCCAGCAGCCCTACCGGGACTTACCTCTCCTACAATGAGCAGTTCTTC; V gene: TRBV11-3; D gene: -; clone size: -; J gene: TRBJ2-1
CDR3 protein: CASSFQGGRHGELFF; CDR3 DNA: TGTGCCAGCAGCTTTCAAGGGGGCAGACACGGGGAGCTGTTTTTT; V gene: TRBV7-2; D gene: TRBD1; clone size: few; J gene: TRBJ2-2
CDR3 protein: CASSLALGLYEKLFF; CDR3 DNA: TGTGCCAGCAGCTTAGCACTTGGGCTGTACGAAAAACTGTTTTTT; V gene: TRBV7-6; D gene: -; clone size: -; J gene: TRBJ1-4
CDR3 protein: CASSLRYNEQFF; CDR3 DNA: TGTGCCAGCAGCCTCCGGTACAATGAGCAGTTCTTC; V gene: TRBV11-3; D gene: -; clone size: -; J gene: TRBJ2-1
CDR3 protein: CSVEWRASFNEQFF; CDR3 DNA: TGCAGCGTTGAGTGGAGGGCCTCTTTTAATGAGCAGTTCTTC; V gene: TRBV29-1; D gene: -; clone size: few; J gene: TRBJ2-1
CDR3 protein: CSVRQWRETQYF; CDR3 DNA: TGCAGCGTACGACAGTGGCGAGAGACCCAGTACTTC; V gene: TRBV29-1; D gene: -; clone size: few; J gene: TRBJ2-5
CDR3 protein: CASSQNGRAGTGELFF; CDR3 DNA: TGCGCCAGCAGCCAAAACGGGAGAGCTGGAACCGGGGAGCTGTTTTTT; V gene: TRBV4-3; D gene: -; clone size: -; J gene: TRBJ2-2
CDR3 protein: CSAGTGGPQHF; CDR3 DNA: TGCAGTGCGGGGACTGGCGGGCCCCAGCATTTT; V gene: TRBV20-1; D gene: -; clone size: -; J gene: TRBJ1-5
CDR3 protein: CSVSLGAGVGTEAFF; CDR3 DNA: TGCAGCGTTTCATTAGGGGCGGGGGTGGGAACTGAAGCTTTCTTT; V gene: TRBV29-1; D gene: -; clone size: -; J gene: TRBJ1-1
CDR3 protein: CASSRLAGGQKYF; CDR3 DNA: TGCGCCAGCAGCCGACTAGCGGGGGGGCAGAAGTACTTC; V gene: TRBV10-2; D gene: TRBD2; clone size: -; J gene: TRBJ2-7
CDR3 protein: CASSQGRGTEAFF; CDR3 DNA: TGTGCCAGCAGCCAAGGGAGGGGCACTGAAGCTTTCTTT; V gene: TRBV7-3; D gene: -; clone size: -; J gene: TRBJ1-1
CDR3 protein: CASSEPRVYQPQHF; CDR3 DNA: TGTGCCAGCAGTGAACCCCGGGTATATCAGCCCCAGCATTTT; V gene: TRBV2; D gene: -; clone size: -; J gene: TRBJ1-5
CDR3 protein: CASSSGQGANEQYF; CDR3 DNA: TGCGCCAGCAGCTCCGGACAGGGGGCCAACGAGCAGTACTTC; V gene: TRBV5-1; D gene: TRBD1; clone size: -; J gene: TRBJ2-7
CDR3 protein: CASSYLLLTGELFF; CDR3 DNA: TGTGCCAGCAGCTACCTACTCCTTACCGGGGAGCTGTTTTTT; V gene: TRBV5-6; D gene: -; clone size: few; J gene: TRBJ2-2
CDR3 protein: CASSQEGTQYF; CDR3 DNA: TGCGCCAGCAGCCAGGAGGGAACGCAGTATTTT; V gene: TRBV4-1; D gene: -; clone size: -; J gene: TRBJ2-3
CDR3 protein: CASVLDSYEQYF; CDR3 DNA: TGTGCCAGCGTTCTAGACTCCTACGAGCAGTACTTC; V gene: TRBV5-8; D gene: -; clone size: -; J gene: TRBJ2-7
CDR3 protein: CASSRRTGTAYGYTF; CDR3 DNA: TGTGCCAGTAGCCGAAGGACAGGGACGGCCTATGGCTACACCTTC; V gene: TRBV19; D gene: TRBD1; clone size: -; J gene: TRBJ1-2
CDR3 protein: CASSRRTGQGEQYF; CDR3 DNA: TGTGCCAGCAGCCGTAGAACCGGACAGGGCGAGCAGTACTTC; V gene: TRBV7-6; D gene: TRBD1; clone size: -; J gene: TRBJ2-7